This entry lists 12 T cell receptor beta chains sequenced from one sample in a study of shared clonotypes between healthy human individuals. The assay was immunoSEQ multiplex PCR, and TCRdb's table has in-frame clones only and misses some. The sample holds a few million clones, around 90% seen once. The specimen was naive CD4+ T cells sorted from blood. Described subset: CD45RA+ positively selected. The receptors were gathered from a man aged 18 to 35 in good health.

The CDR3 region is CASSSLGQELGYEQYF. CDR3 coding DNA: TGTGCCAGCAGTTCCCTCGGACAGGAGTTGGGCTACGAGCAGTACTTC. The chain joins TRBV28 to TRBJ2-7; TRBD1 matches 7 bases. The J segment lost 3 bases and the V segment lost 4 bases, leaving 12 bases of the junction unmatched. In germline, CDR1 is MDHEN, CDR2 SYDVKM. The CDR3 consists of 16 residues.

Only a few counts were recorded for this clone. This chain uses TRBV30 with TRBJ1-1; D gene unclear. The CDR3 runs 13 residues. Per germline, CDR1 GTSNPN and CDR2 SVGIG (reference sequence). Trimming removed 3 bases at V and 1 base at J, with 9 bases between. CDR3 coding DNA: TGTGCCTGGAGGGAACACAGGAACACTGAAGCTTTCTTT. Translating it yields CAWREHRNTEAFF.

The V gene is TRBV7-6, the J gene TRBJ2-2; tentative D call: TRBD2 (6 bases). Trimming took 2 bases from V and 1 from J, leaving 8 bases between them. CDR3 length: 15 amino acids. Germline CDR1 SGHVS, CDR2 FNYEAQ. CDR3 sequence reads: CASSLNGGNTGELFF. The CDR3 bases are TGTGCCAGCAGCTTAAACGGGGGGAACACCGGGGAGCTGTTTTTT.

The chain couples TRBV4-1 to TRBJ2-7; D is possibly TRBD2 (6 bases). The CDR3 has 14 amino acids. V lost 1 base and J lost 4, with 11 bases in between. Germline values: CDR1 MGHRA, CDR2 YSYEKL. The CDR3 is CASSQGAGLYEQYF. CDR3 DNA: TGCGCCAGCAGCCAAGGCGCGGGATTGTACGAGCAGTACTTC.

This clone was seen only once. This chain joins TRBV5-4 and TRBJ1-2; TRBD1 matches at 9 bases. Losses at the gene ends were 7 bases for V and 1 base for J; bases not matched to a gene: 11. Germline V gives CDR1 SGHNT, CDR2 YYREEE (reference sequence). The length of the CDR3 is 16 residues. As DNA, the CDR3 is TGTGCCAGCCATCGACAGGGGGTTTTATTTAACTATGGCTACACCTTC. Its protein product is CASHRQGVLFNYGYTF.

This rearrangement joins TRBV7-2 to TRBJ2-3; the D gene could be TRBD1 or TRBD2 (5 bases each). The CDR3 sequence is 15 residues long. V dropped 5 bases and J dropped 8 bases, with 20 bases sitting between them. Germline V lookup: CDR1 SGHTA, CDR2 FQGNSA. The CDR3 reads CASSLSRDPPGTQYF. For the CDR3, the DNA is TGTGCCAGCAGCCTGTCCCGGGACCCTCCGGGTACGCAGTATTTT.

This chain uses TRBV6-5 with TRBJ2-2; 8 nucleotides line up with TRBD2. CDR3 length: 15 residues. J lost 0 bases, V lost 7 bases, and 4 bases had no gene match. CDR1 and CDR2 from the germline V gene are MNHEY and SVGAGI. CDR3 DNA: TGTGCCAGCACTCGACTAGCGTCGAACACCGGGGAGCTGTTTTTT. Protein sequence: CASTRLASNTGELFF.

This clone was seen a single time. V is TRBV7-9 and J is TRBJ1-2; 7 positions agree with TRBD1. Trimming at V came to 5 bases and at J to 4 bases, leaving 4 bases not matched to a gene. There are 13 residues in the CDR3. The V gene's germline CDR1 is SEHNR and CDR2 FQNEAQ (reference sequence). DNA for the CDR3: TGTGCCAGCAGCAAGGGGACAGTCTATGGCTACACCTTC. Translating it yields CASSKGTVYGYTF.

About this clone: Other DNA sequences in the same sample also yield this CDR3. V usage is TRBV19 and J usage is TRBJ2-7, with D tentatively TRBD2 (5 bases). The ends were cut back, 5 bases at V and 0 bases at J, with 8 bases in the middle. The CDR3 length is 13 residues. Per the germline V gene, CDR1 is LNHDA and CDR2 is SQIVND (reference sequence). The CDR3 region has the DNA TGTGCCAGTAGTCCCGGGAACTCCTACGAGCAGTACTTC. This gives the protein CASSPGNSYEQYF.

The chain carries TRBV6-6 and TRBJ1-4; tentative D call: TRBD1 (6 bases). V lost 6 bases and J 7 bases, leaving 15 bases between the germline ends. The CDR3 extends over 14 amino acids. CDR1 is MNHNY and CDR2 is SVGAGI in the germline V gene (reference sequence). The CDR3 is CASRYQGLGEKLFF. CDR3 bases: TGTGCCAGCAGGTACCAGGGGCTGGGTGAAAAACTGTTTTTT.

The CDR3: CAIMGASGGALFF. DNA for the CDR3: TGTGCCATCATGGGAGCTAGCGGGGGGGCTTTGTTCTTC. The rearrangement links TRBV10-3 to TRBJ2-1, with 12 bases aligning to TRBD2. V lost 7 bases, J lost 15 bases, and 10 bases stayed unmatched. Germline assignment: CDR1 ENHRY and CDR2 SYGVKD. CDR3 length: 13 residues.

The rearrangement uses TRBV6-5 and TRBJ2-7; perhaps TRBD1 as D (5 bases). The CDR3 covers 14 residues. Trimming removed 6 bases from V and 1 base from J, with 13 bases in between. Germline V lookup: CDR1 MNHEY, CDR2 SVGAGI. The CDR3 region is CASRRQRESYEQYF. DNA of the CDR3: TGTGCCAGCAGGAGACAGAGAGAGTCCTACGAGCAGTACTTC.